This is a list of T cell receptor beta chains from one sample in a study of control samples from healthy donors and cancer patients. Repertoires were generated with immunoSEQ multiplex PCR, while TCRdb's copy carries only in-frame clones and drops some. The table lists fewer than 90,000 clones, about 87% of them singletons. Specimen: blood. These receptors all come from a man between 45 and 60 years old in good health. The CDR3 runs from the conserved cysteine through the conserved F or W. The order of the fields is D gene, clone size, J gene, V gene, CDR3 DNA, CDR3 protein. A D gene is named only where the DNA matches it firmly. For some rows the clone size is stated as once, few or many, or as a class when expanded; others skip it.

D: NA; size: NA; J: TRBJ1-2; V: TRBV19; DNA: TGTGCCAGTAGTATAGATCCGGCTCTCTATGGCTACACCTTC; CDR3: CASSIDPALYGYTF
D: NA; size: NA; J: TRBJ1-2; V: TRBV19; DNA: TGTGCCAGTAGTATGTCTGGACCCTATGGCTACACCTTC; CDR3: CASSMSGPYGYTF
D: NA; size: NA; J: TRBJ1-1; V: TRBV25-1; DNA: TGTGCCAGCAGTGAATATGCCGACAGGAGTGAAGCTTTCTTT; CDR3: CASSEYADRSEAFF
D: TRBD1; size: few; J: TRBJ2-5; V: TRBV3-1/TRBV3-2; DNA: TGTGCCAGCAGCCCGTGGACAGGTCAAGAGACCCAGTACTTC; CDR3: CASSPWTGQETQYF
D: TRBD1; size: once; J: TRBJ1-2; V: TRBV30; DNA: TGTGCCTGGAACAGGGGGCGTGGGTATGGCTACACCTTC; CDR3: CAWNRGRGYGYTF
D: TRBD2; size: NA; J: TRBJ2-1; V: TRBV28; DNA: TGTGCCAGCAGTTTGGCTGGGGGGGAGAGGGAGCAGTTCTTC; CDR3: CASSLAGGEREQFF
D: NA; size: NA; J: TRBJ1-1; V: TRBV7-9; DNA: TGTGCCAGCAGCTTAGGTCTAGGCCCTCCGCGGCGAGCTTTCTTT; CDR3: CASSLGLGPPRRAFF
D: NA; size: NA; J: TRBJ1-2; V: TRBV3-1/TRBV3-2; DNA: TGTGCCAGCAGCCAATTTGACACCTATGGCTACACCTTC; CDR3: CASSQFDTYGYTF
D: TRBD1; size: once; J: TRBJ1-1; V: TRBV18; DNA: TGTGCCAGCTCACTAGGACAGGGTTCGGGGACTGAAGCTTTCTTT; CDR3: CASSLGQGSGTEAFF
D: NA; size: NA; J: TRBJ2-1; V: TRBV7-8; DNA: TGTGCCAGCAGCTTAGTGCGGGATCCCTACAATGAGCAGTTCTTC; CDR3: CASSLVRDPYNEQFF
D: TRBD2; size: NA; J: TRBJ2-7; V: TRBV7-2; DNA: TGTGCCAGCAGCTTATGGGACTACTCGGTTGGCGAGCAGTACTTC; CDR3: CASSLWDYSVGEQYF
D: TRBD1; size: NA; J: TRBJ1-2; V: TRBV18; DNA: TGTGCCAGCTCACCTGGGACAGCCTCTAACTATGGCTACACCTTC; CDR3: CASSPGTASNYGYTF
D: TRBD2; size: NA; J: TRBJ2-1; V: TRBV4-3; DNA: TGCGCCAGCAGCCAAGAGCACGCACTAGCGGCAACAAATGAGCAGTTCTTC; CDR3: CASSQEHALAATNEQFF
D: NA; size: NA; J: TRBJ1-4; V: TRBV5-5; DNA: TGTGCCAGCAGCTTGTCTGGTAATGAAAAACTGTTTTTT; CDR3: CASSLSGNEKLFF
D: NA; size: NA; J: TRBJ2-1; V: TRBV7-2; DNA: TGTGCCAGCAGCTTAAGGGCCTCCGCATCCCATGAGCAGTTCTTC; CDR3: CASSLRASASHEQFF
D: TRBD2; size: NA; J: TRBJ2-1; V: TRBV5-1; DNA: TGCGCCAGCAGCGCCCTGACTAGCGGGGGCTACAATGAGCAGTTCTTC; CDR3: CASSALTSGGYNEQFF
D: NA; size: NA; J: TRBJ1-5; V: TRBV4-1; DNA: TGCGCCAGCAGCCAAGAGACAGGAACTCAGCCCCAGCATTTT; CDR3: CASSQETGTQPQHF
D: TRBD1; size: NA; J: TRBJ1-2; V: TRBV20-1; DNA: TGCAGTGGTAGACAGGGGTATGGCTACACCTTC; CDR3: CSGRQGYGYTF
D: NA; size: NA; J: TRBJ1-5; V: TRBV19; DNA: TGTGCCAGTAGTATAGGGGCAGGACGGGACAATCAGCCCCAGCATTTT; CDR3: CASSIGAGRDNQPQHF
D: TRBD2; size: NA; J: TRBJ2-2; V: TRBV9; DNA: TGTGCCAGCAGCGTGGGTAGCGGGAGCGGCGGGGAGCTGTTTTTT; CDR3: CASSVGSGSGGELFF
D: TRBD2; size: NA; J: TRBJ2-1; V: TRBV19; DNA: TGTGCCAGTAGTATATTATCGGCTAGCGGGAGGGCCGGGAATGAGCAGTTCTTC; CDR3: CASSILSASGRAGNEQFF
D: TRBD1; size: NA; J: TRBJ1-1; V: TRBV2; DNA: TGTGCCAGCAGTCCTCTTCCGGGACAGCAGAACACTGAAGCTTTCTTT; CDR3: CASSPLPGQQNTEAFF
D: TRBD1; size: few; J: TRBJ1-1; V: TRBV6-5; DNA: TGTGCCAGCAGCCGGACAGGGACCTTGAACACTGAAGCTTTCTTT; CDR3: CASSRTGTLNTEAFF
D: NA; size: NA; J: TRBJ1-1; V: TRBV5-1; DNA: TGCGCCAGCAGCTTGGGGCAGGGGAATTTGAACACTGAAGCTTTCTTT; CDR3: CASSLGQGNLNTEAFF
D: NA; size: NA; J: TRBJ1-2; V: TRBV24-1; DNA: TGTGCCACCAGTGACCCTGCTCGGGGGGTTGGCTACACCTTC; CDR3: CATSDPARGVGYTF
D: TRBD2; size: NA; J: TRBJ2-2; V: TRBV5-1; DNA: TGCGCCAGCAGCTTGGCCAGGGCCCCGGGGGGGACCGGGGAGCTGTTTTTT; CDR3: CASSLARAPGGTGELFF
D: TRBD1; size: once; J: TRBJ1-3; V: TRBV4-3; DNA: TGCGCCAGCAGCCCGGGGACAGGGGTTTTTGGAAACACCATATATTTT; CDR3: CASSPGTGVFGNTIYF
D: TRBD1; size: NA; J: TRBJ1-6; V: TRBV30; DNA: TGTGCCTGGAGTGTACCACAGGGGGCCGCACCCCTCCACTTT; CDR3: CAWSVPQGAAPLHF
D: TRBD2; size: NA; J: TRBJ2-3; V: TRBV10-1; DNA: TGCGCCAGCGGGACTAGCGGACGAGATCCAGATACGCAGTATTTT; CDR3: CASGTSGRDPDTQYF
D: TRBD1; size: NA; J: TRBJ2-5; V: TRBV24-1; DNA: TGTGCCACCAGTGCCACGGACAGGGGAGAGACCCAGTACTTC; CDR3: CATSATDRGETQYF
D: NA; size: NA; J: TRBJ1-5; V: TRBV19; DNA: TGTGCCAGTAGCCCCGCGGCCCGGGGGCGTCAGCCCCAGCATTTT; CDR3: CASSPAARGRQPQHF
D: NA; size: NA; J: TRBJ2-2; V: TRBV27; DNA: TGTGCCAGCAGTCGACCCCCTGGGGGCACCACCGGGGAGCTGTTTTTT; CDR3: CASSRPPGGTTGELFF
D: NA; size: once; J: TRBJ1-4; V: TRBV6-6; DNA: TGTGCCAGCAGTAACGGGCAACCTAATGAAAAACTGTTTTTT; CDR3: CASSNGQPNEKLFF
D: TRBD1; size: many; J: TRBJ1-3; V: TRBV14; DNA: TGTGCCAGCAGCCAGAGAAGTCCCGGGACAGGGCAACGTGGAAACACCATATATTTT; CDR3: CASSQRSPGTGQRGNTIYF
D: NA; size: NA; J: TRBJ1-3; V: TRBV6-6; DNA: TGTGCCAGCAGTTACGAGGCTGCACCTGGAAACACCATATATTTT; CDR3: CASSYEAAPGNTIYF
D: TRBD2; size: NA; J: TRBJ2-1; V: TRBV6-4; DNA: TGTGCCAGCAGTGACCGCGCGGGAGTGGGGTACAATGAGCAGTTCTTC; CDR3: CASSDRAGVGYNEQFF